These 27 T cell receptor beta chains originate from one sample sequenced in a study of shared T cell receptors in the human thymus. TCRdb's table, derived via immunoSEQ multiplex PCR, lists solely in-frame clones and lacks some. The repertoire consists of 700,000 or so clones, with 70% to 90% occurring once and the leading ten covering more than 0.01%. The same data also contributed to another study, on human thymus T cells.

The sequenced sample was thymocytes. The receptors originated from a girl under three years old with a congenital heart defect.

The CDR3, as DNA: TGTGCCAGCAGCCAATCCTCTCATCGAGTAAAGGGCTACACCTTC. It translates to CASSQSSHRVKGYTF. The chain carries TRBV16 and TRBJ1-2, with D unclear. Trimming pared 0 bases from V and 8 bases from J, leaving 16 bases between. Germline CDR1 is KGHSY and CDR2 is FQNENV. The CDR3 covers 15 residues. Drawing the rest from reference TRBV16 and TRBJ1-2, the complete variable domain is GEEVAQTPKHLVRGEGQKAKLYCAPIKGHSYVFWYQQVLKNEFKFLISFQNENVFDETGMPKERFSAKCLPNSPCSLEIQATKLEDSAVYFCASSQSSHRVKGYTFGSGTRLTVV.

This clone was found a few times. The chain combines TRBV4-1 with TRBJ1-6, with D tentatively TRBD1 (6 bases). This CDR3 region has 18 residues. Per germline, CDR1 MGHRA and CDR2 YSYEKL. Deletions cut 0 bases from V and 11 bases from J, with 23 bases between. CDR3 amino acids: CASSQDPSPTGWGAPLHF. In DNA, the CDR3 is TGCGCCAGCAGCCAAGATCCCTCTCCGACAGGTTGGGGAGCACCCCTCCACTTT.

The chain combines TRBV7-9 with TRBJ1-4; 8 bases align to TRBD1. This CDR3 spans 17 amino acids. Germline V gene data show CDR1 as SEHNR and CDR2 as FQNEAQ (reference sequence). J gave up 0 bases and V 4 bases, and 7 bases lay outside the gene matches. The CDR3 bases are TGTGCCAGCAGCTGTTGGGACAGGATTACAACTAATGAAAAACTGTTTTTT. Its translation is CASSCWDRITTNEKLFF.

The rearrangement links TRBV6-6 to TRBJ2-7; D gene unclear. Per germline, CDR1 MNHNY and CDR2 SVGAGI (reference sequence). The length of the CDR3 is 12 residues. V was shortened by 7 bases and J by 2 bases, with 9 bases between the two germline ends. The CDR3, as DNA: TGTGCCAGCACGAACGCAGCCTACGAGCAGTACTTC. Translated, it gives CASTNAAYEQYF.

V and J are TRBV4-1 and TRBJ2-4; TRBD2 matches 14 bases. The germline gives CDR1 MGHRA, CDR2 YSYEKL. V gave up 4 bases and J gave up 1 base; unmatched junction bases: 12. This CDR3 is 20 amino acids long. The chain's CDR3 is CASSRRLAGGPRFAKNIQYF. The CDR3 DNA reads TGCGCCAGCAGCCGTCGACTAGCGGGGGGGCCGAGGTTTGCCAAAAACATTCAGTACTTC.

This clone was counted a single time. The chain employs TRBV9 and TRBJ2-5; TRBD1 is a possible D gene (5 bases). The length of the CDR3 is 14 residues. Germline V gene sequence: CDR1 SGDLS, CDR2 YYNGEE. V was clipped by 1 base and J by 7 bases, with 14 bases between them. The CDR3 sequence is CASSVFEAGRTQYF. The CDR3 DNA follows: TGTGCCAGCAGCGTATTCGAGGCAGGGCGGACCCAGTACTTC. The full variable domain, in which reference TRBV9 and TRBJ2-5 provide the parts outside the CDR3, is DSGVTQTPKHLITATGQRVTLRCSPRSGDLSVYWYQQSLDQGLQFLIQYYNGEERAKGNILERFSAQQFPDLHSELNLSSLELGDSALYFCASSVFEAGRTQYFGPGTRLLVL.

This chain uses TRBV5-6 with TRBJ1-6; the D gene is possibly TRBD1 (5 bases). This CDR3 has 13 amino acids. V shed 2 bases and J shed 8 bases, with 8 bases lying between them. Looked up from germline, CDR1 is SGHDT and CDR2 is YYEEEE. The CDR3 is CASSFRAYSPLHF. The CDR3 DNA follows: TGTGCCAGCAGCTTCAGGGCGTATTCACCCCTCCACTTT.

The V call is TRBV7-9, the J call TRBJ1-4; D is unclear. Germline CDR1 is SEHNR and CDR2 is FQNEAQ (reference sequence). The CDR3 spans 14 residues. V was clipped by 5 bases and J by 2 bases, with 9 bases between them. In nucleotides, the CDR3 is TGTGCCAGCAGCCCCCGCAGTACTAATGAAAAACTGTTTTTT. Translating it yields CASSPRSTNEKLFF.

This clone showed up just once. CDR3 protein: CASIGHRNTEAFF. The CDR3 region has the DNA TGTGCCAGCATTGGACACAGGAACACTGAAGCTTTCTTT. The chain is built from TRBV6-5 and TRBJ1-1, with a tentative D call TRBD1 (5 bases). The CDR3 loop spans 13 amino acids. The germline V gene has CDR1 MNHEY and CDR2 SVGAGI. The V and J ends lost 7 bases and 1 base respectively, with 10 bases between them.

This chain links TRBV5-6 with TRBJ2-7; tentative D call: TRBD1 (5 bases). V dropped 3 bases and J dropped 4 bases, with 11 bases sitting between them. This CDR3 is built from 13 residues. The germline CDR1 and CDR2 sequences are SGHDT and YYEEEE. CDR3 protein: CASSSTREYEQYF. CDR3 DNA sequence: TGTGCCAGCAGCTCGACCAGGGAATACGAGCAGTACTTC.

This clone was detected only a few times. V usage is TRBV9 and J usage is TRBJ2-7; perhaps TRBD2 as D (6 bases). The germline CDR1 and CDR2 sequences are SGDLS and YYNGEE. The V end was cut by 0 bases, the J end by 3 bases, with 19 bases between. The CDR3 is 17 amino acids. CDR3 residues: CASSVASEGEENYEQYF. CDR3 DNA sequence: TGTGCCAGCAGCGTAGCTTCGGAGGGAGAGGAGAACTACGAGCAGTACTTC.

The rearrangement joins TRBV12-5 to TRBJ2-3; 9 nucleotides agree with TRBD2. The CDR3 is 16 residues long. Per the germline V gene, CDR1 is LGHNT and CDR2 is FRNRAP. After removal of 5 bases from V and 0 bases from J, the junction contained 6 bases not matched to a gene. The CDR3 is CASGPWTSASTDTQYF. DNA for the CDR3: TGTGCTAGTGGTCCTTGGACTAGCGCTAGCACAGATACGCAGTATTTT.

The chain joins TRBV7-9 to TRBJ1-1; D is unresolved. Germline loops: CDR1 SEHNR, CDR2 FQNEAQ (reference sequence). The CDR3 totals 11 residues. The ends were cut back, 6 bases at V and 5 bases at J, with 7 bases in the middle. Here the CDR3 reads CASSSSTEAFF. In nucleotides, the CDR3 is TGTGCCAGCAGTTCGTCGACTGAAGCTTTCTTT.

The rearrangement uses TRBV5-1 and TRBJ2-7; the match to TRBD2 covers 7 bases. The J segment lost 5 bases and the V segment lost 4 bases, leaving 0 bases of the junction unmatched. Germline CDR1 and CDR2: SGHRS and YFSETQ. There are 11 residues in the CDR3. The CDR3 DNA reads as TGCGCCAGCAGCGGGAGGGACGAGCAGTACTTC. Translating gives CASSGRDEQYF.

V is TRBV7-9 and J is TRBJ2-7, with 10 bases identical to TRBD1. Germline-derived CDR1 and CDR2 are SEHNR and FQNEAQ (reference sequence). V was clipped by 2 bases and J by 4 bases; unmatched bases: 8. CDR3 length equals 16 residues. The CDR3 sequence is CASSLPGTGVTYEQYF. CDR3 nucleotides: TGTGCCAGCAGCTTACCCGGGACAGGGGTAACGTACGAGCAGTACTTC.

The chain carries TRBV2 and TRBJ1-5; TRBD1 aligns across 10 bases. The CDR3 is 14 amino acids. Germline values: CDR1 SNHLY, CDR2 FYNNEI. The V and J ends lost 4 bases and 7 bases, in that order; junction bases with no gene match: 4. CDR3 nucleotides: TGTGCCAGCAGTGCAAGGGGACAGGGGCAGCCCCAGCATTTT. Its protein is CASSARGQGQPQHF.

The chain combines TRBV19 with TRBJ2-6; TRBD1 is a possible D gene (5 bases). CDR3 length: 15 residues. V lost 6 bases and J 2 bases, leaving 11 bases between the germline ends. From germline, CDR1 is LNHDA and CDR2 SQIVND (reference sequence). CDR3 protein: CASRTPGTGANVLTF. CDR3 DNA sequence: TGTGCCAGTAGGACCCCAGGGACTGGGGCCAACGTCCTGACTTTC.

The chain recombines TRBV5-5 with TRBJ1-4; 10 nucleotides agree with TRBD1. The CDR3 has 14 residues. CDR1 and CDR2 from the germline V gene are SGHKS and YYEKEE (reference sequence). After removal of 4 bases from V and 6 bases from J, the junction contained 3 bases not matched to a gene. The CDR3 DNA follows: TGTGCCAGCAGCCGCGGGACAGGGGATGAAAAACTGTTTTTT. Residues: CASSRGTGDEKLFF.

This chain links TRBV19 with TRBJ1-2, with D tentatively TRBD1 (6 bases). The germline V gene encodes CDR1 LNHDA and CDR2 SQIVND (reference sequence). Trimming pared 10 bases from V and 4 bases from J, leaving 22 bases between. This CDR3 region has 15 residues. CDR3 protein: CATLGGRGRLYGYTF. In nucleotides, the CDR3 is TGTGCCACCCTAGGGGGTAGGGGCCGCCTCTATGGCTACACCTTC.

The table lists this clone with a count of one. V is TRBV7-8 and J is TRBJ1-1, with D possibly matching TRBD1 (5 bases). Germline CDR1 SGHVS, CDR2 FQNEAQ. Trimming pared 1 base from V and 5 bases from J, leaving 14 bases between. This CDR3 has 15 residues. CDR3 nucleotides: TGTGCCAGCAGCTTAGTTACGGGGGAGGTAACTGAAGCTTTCTTT. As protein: CASSLVTGEVTEAFF. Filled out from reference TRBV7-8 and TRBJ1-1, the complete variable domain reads GAGVSQSPRYKVAKRGQDVALRCDPISGHVSLFWYQQALGQGPEFLTYFQNEAQLDKSGLPSDRFFAERPEGSVSTLKIQRTQQEDSAVYLCASSLVTGEVTEAFFGQGTRLTVV.

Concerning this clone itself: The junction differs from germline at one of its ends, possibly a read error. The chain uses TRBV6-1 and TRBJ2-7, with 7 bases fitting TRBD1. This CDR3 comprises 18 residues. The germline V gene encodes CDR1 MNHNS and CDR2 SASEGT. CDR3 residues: CASREAPGQDGLWYEQYF. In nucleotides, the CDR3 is TGTGCCAGCAGGGAAGCCCCCGGACAGGACGGACTTTGGTACGAGCAGTACTTC.

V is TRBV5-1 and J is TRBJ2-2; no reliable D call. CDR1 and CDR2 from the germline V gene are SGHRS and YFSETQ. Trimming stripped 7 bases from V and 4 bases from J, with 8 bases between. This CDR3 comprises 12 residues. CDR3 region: CASSLPTGELFF. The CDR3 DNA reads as TGCGCCAGCTCCCTCCCCACCGGGGAGCTGTTTTTT.

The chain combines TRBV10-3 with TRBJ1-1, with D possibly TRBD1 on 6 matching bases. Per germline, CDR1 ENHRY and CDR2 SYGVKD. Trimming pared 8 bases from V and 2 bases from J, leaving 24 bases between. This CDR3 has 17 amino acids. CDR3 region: CAIRPGTAQGPNTEAFF. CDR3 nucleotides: TGTGCCATCCGTCCTGGAACGGCCCAGGGGCCCAACACTGAAGCTTTCTTT.

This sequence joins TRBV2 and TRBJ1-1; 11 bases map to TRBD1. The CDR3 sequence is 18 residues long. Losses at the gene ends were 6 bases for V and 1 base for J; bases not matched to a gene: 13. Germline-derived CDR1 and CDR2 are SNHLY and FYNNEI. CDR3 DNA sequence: TGTGCCAGCAGACAGGATCGGACAGGGGGCCCCTCGAACACTGAAGCTTTCTTT. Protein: CASRQDRTGGPSNTEAFF.

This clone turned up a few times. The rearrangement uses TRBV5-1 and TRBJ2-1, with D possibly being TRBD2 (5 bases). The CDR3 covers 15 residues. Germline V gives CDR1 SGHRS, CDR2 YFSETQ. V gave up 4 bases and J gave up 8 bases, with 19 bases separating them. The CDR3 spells CASSPRSDLAYEQFF. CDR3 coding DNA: TGCGCCAGCAGCCCGCGTAGCGACCTTGCCTATGAGCAGTTCTTC.

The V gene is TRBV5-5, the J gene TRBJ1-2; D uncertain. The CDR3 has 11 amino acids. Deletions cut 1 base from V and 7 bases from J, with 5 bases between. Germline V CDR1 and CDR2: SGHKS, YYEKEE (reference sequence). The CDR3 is CASSLLAGYTF. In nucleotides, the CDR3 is TGTGCCAGCAGCTTGTTGGCTGGCTACACCTTC.

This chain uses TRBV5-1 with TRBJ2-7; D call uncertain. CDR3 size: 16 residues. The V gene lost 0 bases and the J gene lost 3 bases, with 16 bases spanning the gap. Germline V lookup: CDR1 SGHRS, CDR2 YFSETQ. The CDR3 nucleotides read TGCGCCAGCAGCTTGGGGAAAAGAGAGGTGGGCTACGAGCAGTACTTC. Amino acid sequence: CASSLGKREVGYEQYF.